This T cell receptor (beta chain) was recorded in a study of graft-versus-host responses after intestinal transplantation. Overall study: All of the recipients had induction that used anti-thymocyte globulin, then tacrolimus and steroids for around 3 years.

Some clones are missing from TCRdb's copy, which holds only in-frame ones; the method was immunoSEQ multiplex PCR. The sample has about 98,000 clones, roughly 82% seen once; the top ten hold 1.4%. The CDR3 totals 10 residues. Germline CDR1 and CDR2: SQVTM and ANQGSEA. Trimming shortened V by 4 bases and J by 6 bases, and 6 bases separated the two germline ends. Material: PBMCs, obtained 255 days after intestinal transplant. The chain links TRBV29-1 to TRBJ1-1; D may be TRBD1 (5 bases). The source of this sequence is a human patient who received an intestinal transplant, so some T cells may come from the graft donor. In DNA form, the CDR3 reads TGCAGCGTTGGGGGGGCTGAAGCTTTCTTT. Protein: CSVGGAEAFF.